This T cell receptor (beta chain) was captured in a study of cytomegalovirus exposure and HLA in healthy donors. Primers for the PCR totalled 60 Vbeta and 13 Jbeta. Sequencing was performed with immunoSEQ multiplex PCR; in TCRdb, only in-frame clones are kept and a portion is missing. Counted here are about 160,000 clones, roughly 80% occurring once; the ten biggest clones make up roughly 4.4%. Study-wide points: In a later analysis, at a false discovery rate of 0.05, about 17,000 TCR beta sequences matched HLA alleles. Analyses of presence and absence presupposed an approximately uniform sequencing depth across donors. Clonal expansion, a later analysis showed, was greater in HLA-associated TCR beta chains than in equally common others. A list of 150 to 200 TCR beta chains associated with cytomegalovirus was given.

Comments on this clone: The antigen remains unidentified.

Germline lookup yields CDR1 LNHDA and CDR2 SQIVND (reference sequence). V shed 3 bases and J shed 3 bases, with 8 bases lying between them. The CDR3 spans 13 residues. This receptor was obtained from a man aged 25-40 years in good health and CMV-seronegative. This chain joins TRBV19 and TRBJ1-1; D gene uncertain. The sequencing sample was made of PBMCs. CDR3 DNA: TGTGCCAGTAGTATCGGCGGGGACACTGAAGCTTTCTTT. Translated: CASSIGGDTEAFF.